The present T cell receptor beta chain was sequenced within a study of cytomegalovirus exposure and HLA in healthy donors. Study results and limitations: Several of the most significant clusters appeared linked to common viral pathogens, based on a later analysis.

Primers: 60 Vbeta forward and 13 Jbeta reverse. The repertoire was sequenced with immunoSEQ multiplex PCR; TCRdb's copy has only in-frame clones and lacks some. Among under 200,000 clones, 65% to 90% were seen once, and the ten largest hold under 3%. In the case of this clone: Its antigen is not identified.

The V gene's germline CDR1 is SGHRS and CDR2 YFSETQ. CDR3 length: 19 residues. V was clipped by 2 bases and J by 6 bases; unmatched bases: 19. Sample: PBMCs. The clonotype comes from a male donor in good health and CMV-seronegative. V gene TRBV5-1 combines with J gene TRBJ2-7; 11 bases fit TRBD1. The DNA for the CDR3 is TGCGCCAGCAGCTTACGGACAGGGGGCTTGGGAGCAAGCTATTCCGAGCAGTACTTC. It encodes CASSLRTGGLGASYSEQYF.